What follows is one T cell receptor beta chain and its context. The data stem from a study of T cells in Graves' hyperthyroidism and ophthalmopathy. There were TCR beta CDR3 regions amplified from RNA transcripts. A set of HTBI primers served as the primers for a first-round RT-PCR of the TCR CDR3. TCRdb itself ran the multiplex PCR reads through MiXCR, one entry per CDR3 protein. Of roughly 500,000 distinct CDR3 sequences detected, around 50% appear once; the ten largest clones hold about 40%. The junction had 0 bases not matched to a gene; V was cut back by 1 base and J by 7 bases. Germline values: CDR1 DFQATT, CDR2 SNEGSKA (reference sequence). The CDR3 extends over 13 amino acids. Lactation, pregnancy, other autoimmune disease or uncontrolled infection led to exclusion of patients. Clinical symptoms, serum thyroxine and TRAb, thyroid ultrasound and orbital computed tomography together formed the diagnostic basis.

This receptor was obtained from an adult woman with Graves' disease, either hyperthyroidism or ophthalmopathy (not recorded which). The sequencing sample was made of peripheral blood or thyroid tissue (not recorded which). This chain uses TRBV20-1 with TRBJ1-5, with TRBD1 matching over 11 bases. The CDR3 reads CSARGTGGQPQHF. DNA of the CDR3: TGCAGTGCTAGAGGGACAGGGGGCCAGCCCCAGCATTTT.